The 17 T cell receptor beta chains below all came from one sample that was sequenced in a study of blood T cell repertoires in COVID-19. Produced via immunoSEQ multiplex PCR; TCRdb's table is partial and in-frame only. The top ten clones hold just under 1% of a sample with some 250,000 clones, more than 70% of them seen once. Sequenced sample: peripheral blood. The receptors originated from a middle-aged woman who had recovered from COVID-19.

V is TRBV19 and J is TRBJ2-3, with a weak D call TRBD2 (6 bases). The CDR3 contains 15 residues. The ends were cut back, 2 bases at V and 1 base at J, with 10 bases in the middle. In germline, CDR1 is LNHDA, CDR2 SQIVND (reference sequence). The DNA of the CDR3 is TGTGCCAGTAGTATAAGGCGGGGCCGCACAGATACGCAGTATTTT. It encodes CASSIRRGRTDTQYF. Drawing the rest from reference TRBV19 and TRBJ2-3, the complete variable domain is DGGITQSPKYLFRKEGQNVTLSCEQNLNHDAMYWYRQDPGQGLRLIYYSQIVNDFQKGDIAEGYSVSREKKESFPLTVTSAQKNPTAFYLCASSIRRGRTDTQYFGPGTRLTVL.

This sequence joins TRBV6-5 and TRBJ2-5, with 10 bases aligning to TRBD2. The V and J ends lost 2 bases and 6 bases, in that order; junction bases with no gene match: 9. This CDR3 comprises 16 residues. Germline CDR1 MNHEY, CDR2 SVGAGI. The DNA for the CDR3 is TGTGCCAGCAGTTACCCGGAAGCGGGAGGGCCGCAGACCCAGTACTTC. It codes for CASSYPEAGGPQTQYF.

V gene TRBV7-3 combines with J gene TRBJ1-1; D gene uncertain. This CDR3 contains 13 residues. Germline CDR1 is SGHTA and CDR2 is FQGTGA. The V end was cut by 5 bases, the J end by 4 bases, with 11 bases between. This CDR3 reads CASSPAASTEAFF. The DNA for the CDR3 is TGTGCCAGCAGCCCCGCCGCGAGCACTGAAGCTTTCTTT.

The CDR3 sequence is CAIRGTRGSQETQYF. DNA for the CDR3: TGTGCCATCAGGGGGACGAGGGGGTCACAAGAGACCCAGTACTTC. V gene TRBV10-3 combines with J gene TRBJ2-5; perhaps TRBD1 as D (6 bases). Trimming took 6 bases from V and 2 from J, leaving 16 bases between them. CDR3 length: 15 amino acids. Per the germline V gene, CDR1 is ENHRY and CDR2 is SYGVKD.

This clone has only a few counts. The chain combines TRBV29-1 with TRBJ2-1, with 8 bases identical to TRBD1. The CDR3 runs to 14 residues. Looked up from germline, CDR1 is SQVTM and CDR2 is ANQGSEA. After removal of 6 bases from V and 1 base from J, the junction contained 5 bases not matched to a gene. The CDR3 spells CSVLGQGSYNEQFF. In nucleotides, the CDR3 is TGCAGCGTGCTAGGACAGGGATCCTACAATGAGCAGTTCTTC.

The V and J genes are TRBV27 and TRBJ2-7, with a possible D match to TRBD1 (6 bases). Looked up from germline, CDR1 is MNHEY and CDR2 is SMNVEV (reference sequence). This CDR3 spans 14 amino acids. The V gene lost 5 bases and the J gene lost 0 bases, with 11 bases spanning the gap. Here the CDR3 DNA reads TGTGCCAGCAGTCCGCAGGGGAGCTCCTACGAGCAGTACTTC. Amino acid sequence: CASSPQGSSYEQYF.

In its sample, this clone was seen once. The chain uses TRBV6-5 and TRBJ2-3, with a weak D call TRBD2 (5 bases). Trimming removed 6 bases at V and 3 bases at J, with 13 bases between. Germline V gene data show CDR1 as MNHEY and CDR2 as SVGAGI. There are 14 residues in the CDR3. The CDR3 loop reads CASSARPGTDTQYF. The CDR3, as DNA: TGTGCCAGCAGCGCCCGCCCGGGGACAGATACGCAGTATTTT.

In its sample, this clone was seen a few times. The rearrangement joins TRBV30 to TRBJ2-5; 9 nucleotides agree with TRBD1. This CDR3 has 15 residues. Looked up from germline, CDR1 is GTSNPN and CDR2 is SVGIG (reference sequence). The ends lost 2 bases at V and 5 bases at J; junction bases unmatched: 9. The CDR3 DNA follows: TGTGCCTGGAGTCCCCTGGGACAGGGTTGGGAGACCCAGTACTTC. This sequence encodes CAWSPLGQGWETQYF.

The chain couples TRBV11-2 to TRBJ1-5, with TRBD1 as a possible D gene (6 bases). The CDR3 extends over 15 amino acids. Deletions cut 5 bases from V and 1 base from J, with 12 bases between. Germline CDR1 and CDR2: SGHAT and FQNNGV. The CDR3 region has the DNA TGTGCCAGCAGCCAAGGACAGCACAGCAATCAGCCCCAGCATTTT. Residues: CASSQGQHSNQPQHF. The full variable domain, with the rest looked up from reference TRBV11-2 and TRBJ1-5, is EAGVAQSPRYKIIEKRQSVAFWCNPISGHATLYWYQQILGQGPKLLIQFQNNGVVDDSQLPKDRFSAERLKGVDSTLKIQPAKLEDSAVYLCASSQGQHSNQPQHFGDGTRLSIL.

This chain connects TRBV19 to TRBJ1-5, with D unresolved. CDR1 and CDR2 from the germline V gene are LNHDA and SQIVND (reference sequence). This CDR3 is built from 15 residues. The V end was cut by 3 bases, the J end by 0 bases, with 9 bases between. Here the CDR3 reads CASSIGPYSNQPQHF. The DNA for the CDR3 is TGTGCCAGTAGTATTGGTCCCTATAGCAATCAGCCCCAGCATTTT.

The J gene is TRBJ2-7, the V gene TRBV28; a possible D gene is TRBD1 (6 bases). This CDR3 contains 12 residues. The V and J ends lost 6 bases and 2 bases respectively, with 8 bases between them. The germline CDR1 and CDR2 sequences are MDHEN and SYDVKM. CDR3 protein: CASRDRTYEQYV. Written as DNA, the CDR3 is TGTGCCAGCAGAGACAGGACCTACGAGCAGTACGTC.

CDR3 protein: CASSYRQGETETQYF. The CDR3 DNA is TGTGCCAGCAGTTATAGACAGGGCGAGACGGAGACCCAGTACTTC. The chain uses TRBV6-5 and TRBJ2-5, with 7 bases lining up with TRBD1. J gave up 5 bases and V 3 bases, and 9 bases lay outside the gene matches. The germline V gene has CDR1 MNHEY and CDR2 SVGAGI. CDR3 length: 15 amino acids.

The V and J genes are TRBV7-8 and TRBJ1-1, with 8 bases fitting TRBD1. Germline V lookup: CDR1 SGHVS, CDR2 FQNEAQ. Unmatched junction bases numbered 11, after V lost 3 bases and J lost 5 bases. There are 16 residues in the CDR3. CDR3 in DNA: TGTGCCAGCAGCTTGGGGATTACAGGGGGGTGGACTGAAGCTTTCTTT. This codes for CASSLGITGGWTEAFF.

The DNA of the CDR3 is TGTGCCATCAGTGACCAGGGCGACACTGAAGCTTTCTTT. Translating it yields CAISDQGDTEAFF. The chain employs TRBV10-3 and TRBJ1-1, with TRBD1 as a possible D gene (5 bases). CDR1 and CDR2 from the germline V gene are ENHRY and SYGVKD. The V gene lost 3 bases and the J gene lost 3 bases, with 8 bases spanning the gap. The CDR3 loop spans 13 amino acids.

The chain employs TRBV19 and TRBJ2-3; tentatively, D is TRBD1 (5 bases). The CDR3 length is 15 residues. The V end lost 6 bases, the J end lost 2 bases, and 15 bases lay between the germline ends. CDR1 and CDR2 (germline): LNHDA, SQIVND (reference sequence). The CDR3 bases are TGTGCCAGTAGCCCAGGGTTCGGAAACACAGATACGCAGTATTTT. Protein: CASSPGFGNTDTQYF.

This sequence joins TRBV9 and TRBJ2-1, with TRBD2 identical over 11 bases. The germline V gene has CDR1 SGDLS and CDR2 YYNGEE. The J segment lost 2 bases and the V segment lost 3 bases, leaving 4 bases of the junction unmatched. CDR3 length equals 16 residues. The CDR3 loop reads CASSALAGGPYNEQFF. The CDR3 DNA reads TGTGCCAGCAGCGCCCTAGCGGGAGGTCCCTACAATGAGCAGTTCTTC. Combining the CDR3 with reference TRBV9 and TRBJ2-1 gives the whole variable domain DSGVTQTPKHLITATGQRVTLRCSPRSGDLSVYWYQQSLDQGLQFLIQYYNGEERAKGNILERFSAQQFPDLHSELNLSSLELGDSALYFCASSALAGGPYNEQFFGPGTRLTVL.

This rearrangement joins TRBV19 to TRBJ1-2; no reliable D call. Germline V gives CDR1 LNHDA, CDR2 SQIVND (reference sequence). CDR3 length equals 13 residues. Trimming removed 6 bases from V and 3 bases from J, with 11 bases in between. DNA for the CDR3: TGTGCCAGTAGAGTCGGGCGGGACTATGGCTACACCTTC. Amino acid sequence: CASRVGRDYGYTF. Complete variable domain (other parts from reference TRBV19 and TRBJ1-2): DGGITQSPKYLFRKEGQNVTLSCEQNLNHDAMYWYRQDPGQGLRLIYYSQIVNDFQKGDIAEGYSVSREKKESFPLTVTSAQKNPTAFYLCASRVGRDYGYTFGSGTRLTVV.